The 4 T cell receptor beta chains below come from one sample, sequenced in a study of T cells after yellow fever vaccination. TCRdb itself ran the 5' RACE reads through MiXCR, one entry per CDR3 protein. Counted here are 280,000 or so distinct CDR3 sequences, 8.7% occurring once; the ten biggest clones make up around 3.5%. Sequenced material: CD4+ T cells sorted from PBMCs, taken 5 days after the yellow fever booster vaccination. The receptor set was obtained from a man younger than 35 who received the YFV17D yellow fever vaccine.

V and J are TRBV5-1 and TRBJ2-3; tentatively, D is TRBD2 (5 bases). The CDR3 totals 16 residues. V was pared by 7 bases and J by 6 bases, with 24 bases between. Germline V gene sequence: CDR1 SGHRS, CDR2 YFSETQ. This CDR3 reads CASFPMISTGLDTQYF. For the CDR3, the DNA is TGCGCCAGCTTCCCTATGATCAGTACGGGGTTGGATACGCAGTATTTT.

This clonotype has a handful of counts. The chain carries TRBV6-5 and TRBJ2-3; 8 positions agree with TRBD2. After removal of 2 bases from V and 5 bases from J, the junction contained 9 bases not matched to a gene. The CDR3 is 16 amino acids. Germline-derived CDR1 and CDR2 are MNHEY and SVGAGI. CDR3 nucleotides: TGTGCCAGCAGTTACAAAATAGCGGGGACCGGAGATACGCAGTATTTT. Protein sequence: CASSYKIAGTGDTQYF.

The chain employs TRBV7-9 and TRBJ1-2, with D hard to call. The CDR3 contains 14 residues. Germline V gene lookup returns CDR1 SEHNR and CDR2 FQNEAQ (reference sequence). The V end lost 5 bases, the J end lost 4 bases, and 14 bases lay between the germline ends. The CDR3: CASSPDQVGYGYTF. In nucleotides, the CDR3 is TGTGCCAGCAGCCCCGACCAGGTTGGCTATGGCTACACCTTC. The entire variable domain, with the rest obtained from reference TRBV7-9 and TRBJ1-2, is as follows: DTGVSQNPRHKITKRGQNVTFRCDPISEHNRLYWYRQTLGQGPEFLTYFQNEAQLEKSRLLSDRFSAERPKGSFSTLEIQRTEQGDSAMYLCASSPDQVGYGYTFGSGTRLTVV.

This clonotype was observed a handful of times. V gene TRBV12-3 or TRBV12-4 combines with J gene TRBJ1-1; D is undetermined. The CDR3 sequence is 14 residues long. Trimming pared 2 bases from V and 1 base from J, leaving 8 bases between. CDR3 residues: CASSLSDSNTEAFF. The CDR3 coding sequence is TGTGCCAGCAGTTTATCCGATTCGAACACTGAAGCTTTCTTT.